This entry lists 10 T cell receptor beta chains sequenced from one sample in a study of T cell responses to AZD1222 COVID-19 vaccine. Libraries were prepared by immunoSEQ multiplex PCR; TCRdb keeps only in-frame clonotypes and omits some of them. Among tens of thousands of clones listed, roughly 87% were seen once. Material: peripheral blood, obtained 28 days after the second AZD1222 dose. The receptors originated from an adult who received the AZD1222 COVID-19 vaccine.

This clone was counted only a few times. This chain links TRBV11-3 with TRBJ1-1; D uncertain. CDR3 length equals 16 residues. Per the germline V gene, CDR1 is SGHNT and CDR2 is YENEEA. Deletions cut 2 bases from V and 0 bases from J, with 13 bases between. DNA for the CDR3: TGTGCCAGCAGCTTAAGTTTATTGGGGATGAACACTGAAGCTTTCTTT. Translation: CASSLSLLGMNTEAFF.

V is TRBV5-1 and J is TRBJ1-3; tentative D call: TRBD1 (6 bases). The CDR3 runs to 16 residues. Looked up from germline, CDR1 is SGHRS and CDR2 is YFSETQ. The ends were cut back, 4 bases at V and 0 bases at J, with 14 bases in the middle. As DNA, the CDR3 is TGCGCCAGCAGCGCCCGACAGGCGCACTCTGGAAACACCATATATTTT. Translation: CASSARQAHSGNTIYF.

This clone was counted between two and nine times. This chain joins TRBV9 and TRBJ2-3, with D tentatively TRBD2 (7 bases). Per the germline V gene, CDR1 is SGDLS and CDR2 is YYNGEE. The CDR3 is 18 residues long. V was trimmed by 0 bases and J by 2 bases, leaving 19 bases between them. CDR3 in amino acids: CASSVVGGAPKNTDTQYF. The CDR3 nucleotides read TGTGCCAGCAGCGTAGTGGGGGGGGCCCCTAAAAACACAGATACGCAGTATTTT.

The J gene is TRBJ1-1, the V gene TRBV24-1; 7 bases are a match to TRBD1. The CDR3 length is 13 residues. Looked up from germline, CDR1 is KGHDR and CDR2 is SFDVKD. The trim removed 8 bases at V and 5 bases at J, leaving 7 bases unmatched. CDR3 in amino acids: CATKSRGETEAFF. For the CDR3, the DNA is TGTGCCACCAAATCCAGGGGGGAAACTGAAGCTTTCTTT.

This clone was recorded only once. V and J are TRBV6-4 and TRBJ2-3; TRBD2 matches 8 bases. Germline V CDR1 and CDR2: MRHNA, SNTAGT. The CDR3 loop spans 21 amino acids. V lost 0 bases, J lost 0 bases, and 17 bases stayed unmatched. CDR3 bases: TGTGCCAGCAGTGACTCGAATTTGGCCTCGTGCGGGAGGTGGAGCACAGATACGCAGTATTTT. The encoded protein is CASSDSNLASCGRWSTDTQYF.

This clone appeared once. The chain combines TRBV9 with TRBJ2-1; no reliable D call. The CDR3 loop spans 14 amino acids. Germline V gives CDR1 SGDLS, CDR2 YYNGEE. Deletions cut 3 bases from V and 0 bases from J, with 7 bases between. The CDR3 region has the DNA TGTGCCAGCAGCGCCCGGGTCTCCTACAATGAGCAGTTCTTC. Residues: CASSARVSYNEQFF.

The gene calls are TRBV10-3 and TRBJ2-4; 8 nucleotides align to TRBD1. The germline gives CDR1 ENHRY, CDR2 SYGVKD. This CDR3 is built from 18 residues. Trimming removed 0 bases from V and 2 bases from J; junction bases left unmatched: 9. In DNA, the CDR3 is TGTGCCATCAGTGAGTCAGCCAGGGGGCAAGAGTCCAAAAACATTCAGTACTTC. This encodes CAISESARGQESKNIQYF.

This clone has only a few counts. The CDR3 reads CASSLSATSGNQETQYF. CDR3 bases: TGTGCCAGCAGTTTATCGGCAACTTCCGGGAACCAAGAGACCCAGTACTTC. V gene TRBV27 combines with J gene TRBJ2-5; perhaps TRBD2 as D (5 bases). This CDR3 is 17 amino acids long. Trimming pared 0 bases from V and 0 bases from J, leaving 14 bases between. The germline CDR1 and CDR2 sequences are MNHEY and SMNVEV (reference sequence).

As for this clone: The same CDR3 also results from other DNA sequences found in this sample. The chain carries TRBV11-1 and TRBJ1-1; D uncertain. The V end was cut by 5 bases, the J end by 0 bases, with 7 bases between. The CDR3 length is 13 residues. CDR1 is SGHAT, CDR2 FQDESV, per germline (reference sequence). CDR3 region: CASSLAVNTEAFF. The CDR3 DNA is TGTGCCAGCAGCCTCGCCGTGAACACTGAAGCTTTCTTT.

This rearrangement joins TRBV24-1 to TRBJ2-2; 8 bases map to TRBD2. V shed 4 bases, J shed 8 bases, and the junction held 14 bases outside the gene matches. Germline CDR1 reads KGHDR; CDR2 reads SFDVKD. CDR3 length: 17 residues. As DNA, the CDR3 is TGTGCCACCAGTGACCGACCCATCGGGACTAGTAGGGGGGAGCTGTTTTTT. The encoded protein is CATSDRPIGTSRGELFF.